The 6 T cell receptor beta chains listed next were all sequenced from one sample in a study of T-cell memory formation after mild COVID-19. From the 5' RACE reads, TCRdb called clonotypes with MiXCR, one entry per CDR3 protein. Among around 150,000 distinct CDR3 sequences listed, around a tenth were seen once. Sequences were obtained from PBMCs or a T cell subset sorted from them (not recorded which). Source of these receptors: a man aged 18 to 29 who had mild COVID-19 (a few samples of this study predate the infection). Cell type and time point are not known.

The table lists this clonotype with a count of one. The rearrangement joins TRBV6-2 or TRBV6-3 to TRBJ1-1; D gene uncertain. The CDR3 covers 13 residues. Trimming removed 5 bases at V and 4 bases at J, with 11 bases between. CDR1 is MNHEY, CDR2 SVGEGT, per germline. CDR3 loop: CASSAGRSTEAFF. In DNA form, the CDR3 reads TGTGCCAGCAGTGCTGGACGGAGCACTGAAGCTTTCTTT.

CDR3 amino acids: CASSFRLADQETQYF. The CDR3, as DNA: TGTGCCAGCAGCTTTCGGCTAGCGGACCAAGAGACCCAGTACTTC. The rearrangement links TRBV7-2 to TRBJ2-5, with TRBD2 identical over 7 bases. V lost 3 bases, J lost 0 bases, and 4 bases stayed unmatched. CDR1 and CDR2 (germline): SGHTA, FQGNSA. The CDR3 runs to 15 residues.

This rearrangement joins TRBV12-3 or TRBV12-4 to TRBJ1-5; D is perhaps TRBD1 (5 bases). Trimming shortened V by 6 bases and J by 2 bases, and 11 bases separated the two germline ends. The length of the CDR3 is 14 residues. CDR3 region: CASSTGARNQPQHF. For the CDR3, the DNA is TGTGCCAGCAGCACCGGGGCCCGCAATCAGCCCCAGCATTTT.

The chain uses TRBV5-1 and TRBJ2-5; 7 bases are a match to TRBD2. The V segment lost 5 bases and the J segment 7 bases; nucleotides outside the gene matches: 11. Per germline, CDR1 SGHRS and CDR2 YFSETQ. There are 14 residues in the CDR3. CDR3 amino acids: CASSPGEGTGTQYF. The DNA for the CDR3 is TGCGCCAGCAGTCCCGGGGAGGGCACAGGGACCCAGTACTTC.

CDR3 sequence (DNA): TGTGCCAGCAGTATAGGGGACAGGACCGACAATGAGCAGTTCTTC. Encoded protein: CASSIGDRTDNEQFF. The chain combines TRBV27 with TRBJ2-1; TRBD1 matches at 8 bases. Looked up from germline, CDR1 is MNHEY and CDR2 is SMNVEV (reference sequence). Trimming removed 5 bases from V and 5 bases from J; junction bases left unmatched: 8. The CDR3 runs 15 residues.

This clonotype was picked up many times. The genes are TRBV5-1 and TRBJ1-5; D possibly corresponds to TRBD1 (6 bases). V lost 0 bases and J 6 bases, leaving 10 bases between the germline ends. CDR1 and CDR2 from the germline V gene are SGHRS and YFSETQ. CDR3 length equals 14 residues. CDR3 sequence (DNA): TGCGCCAGCAGCTTGGAGGACAGAGGTCAGCCCCAGCATTTT. Amino acids: CASSLEDRGQPQHF.